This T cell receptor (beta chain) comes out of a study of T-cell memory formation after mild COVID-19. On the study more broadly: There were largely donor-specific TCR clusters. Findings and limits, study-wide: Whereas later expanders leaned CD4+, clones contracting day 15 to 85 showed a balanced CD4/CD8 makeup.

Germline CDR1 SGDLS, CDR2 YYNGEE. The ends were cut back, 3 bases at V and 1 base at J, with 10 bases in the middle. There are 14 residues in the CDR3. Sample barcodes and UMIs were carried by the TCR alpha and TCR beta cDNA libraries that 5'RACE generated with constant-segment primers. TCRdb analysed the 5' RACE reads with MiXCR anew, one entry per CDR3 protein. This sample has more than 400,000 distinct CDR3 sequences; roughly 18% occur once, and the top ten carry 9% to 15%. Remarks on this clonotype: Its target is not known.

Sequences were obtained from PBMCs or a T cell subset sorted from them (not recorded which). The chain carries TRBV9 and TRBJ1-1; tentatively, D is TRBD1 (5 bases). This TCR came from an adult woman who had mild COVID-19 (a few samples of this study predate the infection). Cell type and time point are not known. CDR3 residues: CASSARGSNTEAFF. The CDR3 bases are TGTGCCAGCAGCGCCCGGGGCTCGAACACTGAAGCTTTCTTT.